The source of this T cell receptor (beta chain) is a study of shared clonotypes between healthy human individuals. Study-level findings and limits: Blood was the only sampled material, and tissue repertoires likely differ. Despite large depth, sorted-subset datasets appeared incompletely sequenced.

This clone was found a few times. Its antigen remains unidentified. Here immunoSEQ multiplex PCR was the method, and the copy in TCRdb shows in-frame clones only, minus some. The sample consists of about 980,000 clones, 76% of them appearing once. The sequence derives from a man aged 18 to 30 in good health. Source material: memory CD4+ T cells sorted from blood. Subset: CD45RA-negative fraction.

CDR3 sequence: CAISEDRNEKLFF. CDR3 nucleotides: TGTGCCATCAGTGAGGACAGAAATGAAAAACTGTTTTTT. This chain connects TRBV10-3 to TRBJ1-4, with D possibly matching TRBD1 (5 bases). CDR1 and CDR2 from the germline V gene are ENHRY and SYGVKD. V was shortened by 2 bases and J by 5 bases, with 6 bases between the two germline ends. The CDR3 totals 13 residues.